The clone carrying this TCR beta chain showed up just once. Its antigen remains unidentified. This sample was included in a study of PD-L1 blockade in urothelial cancer. Added to each PCR by spiking were synthetic TCR analog templates. Only in-frame clones appear in the TCRdb table, and some are missing; sequencing was by immunoSEQ multiplex PCR. The sample consists of roughly 21,000 clones, 85% to 90% of them appearing once. Whole-study results and caveats: Lower pretreatment blood TCR clonality, under the median, predicted better survival, researchers reported.

The CDR3 is 14 residues long. The germline V and J ends were trimmed by 7 bases and 4 bases, with 18 bases remaining between them. Germline CDR1 is SGDLS and CDR2 is YYNGEE. Sequencing used PBMCs, obtained around atezolizumab (anti-PD-L1) treatment. The V call is TRBV9, the J call TRBJ2-7; a weak D match, TRBD2 (6 bases). This TCR was recovered from a woman between 55 and 75 years old with urothelial cancer. This CDR3 is CASAPSQEGYEQYF. The CDR3 DNA reads TGTGCCAGCGCCCCTAGTCAGGAGGGGTACGAGCAGTACTTC.